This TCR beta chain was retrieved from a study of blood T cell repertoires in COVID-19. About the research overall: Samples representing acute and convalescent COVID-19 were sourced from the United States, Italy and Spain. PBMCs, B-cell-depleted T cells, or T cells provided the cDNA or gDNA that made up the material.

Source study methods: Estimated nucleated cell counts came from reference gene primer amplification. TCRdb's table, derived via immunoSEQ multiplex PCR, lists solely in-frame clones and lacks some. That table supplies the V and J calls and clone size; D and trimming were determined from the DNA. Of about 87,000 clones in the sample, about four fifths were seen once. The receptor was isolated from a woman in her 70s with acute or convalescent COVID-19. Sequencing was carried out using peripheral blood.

CDR3 DNA sequence: TGTGCCAGCAGCCGAAGACAGAGAAATGGCTACACCTTC. This sequence encodes CASSRRQRNGYTF. The chain carries TRBV6-5 and TRBJ1-2, with D perhaps matching TRBD1 (5 bases). The germline gives CDR1 MNHEY, CDR2 SVGAGI. This CDR3 comprises 13 residues. Trimming took off 6 bases at V and 6 bases at J, with 14 bases between the two ends.